Listed below are T cell receptor beta chains from one sample, sequenced in a study of sequential checkpoint blockade in melanoma. The table came from immunoSEQ multiplex PCR; TCRdb's copy has only in-frame clones and leaves some out. The data show over 6,000 clones, with approximately 80% seen just once and about 7.1% held by the top ten. This specimen consisted of CD8+ T cells sorted from blood (inferred from file names), obtained from a patient given nivolumab and ipilimumab in sequence. Receptors originate from a human donor with melanoma. Each CDR3 is given with its conserved first and last residue. D genes are given only for firm matches. Clone size, where shown, is once, few, many, or a class for clones that have expanded.

TRBD1 | few | 13 | TRBJ2-7 | TRBV6-9 | TGTGCCAGCAGGGACAGGGGGCATCTAGAGCAGTACTTC | CASRDRGHLEQYF
TRBD2 | . | 14 | TRBJ2-1 | TRBV30 | TGTGCCTGGAGTAGCGGGAGGGCCTTCAATGAGCAGTTCTTC | CAWSSGRAFNEQFF
TRBD2 | . | 16 | TRBJ2-1 | TRBV2 | TGTGCCAGCAGTGAAGGCCTAGCGGGAGCGTTCAATGAGCAGTTCTTC | CASSEGLAGAFNEQFF
. | . | 13 | TRBJ1-3 | TRBV6-1 | TGTGCCAGCAGAGAGCGCGACGGAAACACCATATATTTT | CASRERDGNTIYF
TRBD1 | . | 14 | TRBJ2-7 | TRBV19 | TGTGCCAGTAGGCCTGGGACAGGGGTTAGCGAGCAGTACTTC | CASRPGTGVSEQYF
. | medium-sized | 13 | TRBJ2-4 | TRBV19 | TGTGCCAGTAGTTCCTCGGGAATAAACATTCAGTACTTC | CASSSSGINIQYF
TRBD2 | . | 15 | TRBJ2-1 | TRBV27 | TGTGCCAGCAGTTTTACCCTAGCGGGGTACAATGAGCAGTTCTTC | CASSFTLAGYNEQFF
. | medium-sized | 13 | TRBJ2-3 | TRBV27 | TGTGCCAGCAGTTTATCGAGGCCAGATACGCAGTATTTT | CASSLSRPDTQYF
TRBD1 | . | 15 | TRBJ2-7 | TRBV4-2 | TGTGCCAGCAGCCACTTGCCCGGACAGGGGATCGAGCAGTACTTC | CASSHLPGQGIEQYF
. | . | 13 | TRBJ2-7 | TRBV6-5 | TGTGCCAGCAGTACGGGGACTTACTACGAGCAGTACTTC | CASSTGTYYEQYF
. | few | 16 | TRBJ2-1 | TRBV6-6 | TGTGCCAGCAGTTACTCGATAGGACTACCGTACAATGAGCAGTTCTTC | CASSYSIGLPYNEQFF
TRBD2 | few | 16 | TRBJ2-7 | TRBV10-2 | TGCGCCAGCAGTGAGTCGTTAGCGGGAGGGCCGTTCGAGCAGTACTTC | CASSESLAGGPFEQYF
TRBD2 | . | 15 | TRBJ2-2 | TRBV5-1 | TGCGCCAGCTACCAAGCGGGGCCCTACACCGGGGAGCTGTTTTTT | CASYQAGPYTGELFF
TRBD2 | . | 19 | TRBJ2-2 | TRBV4-1 | TGCGCCAGCAGCCACCGACAGCAAGCGGGAGGTTTGGACACCGGGGAGCTGTTTTTT | CASSHRQQAGGLDTGELFF
. | few | 14 | TRBJ1-1 | TRBV29-1 | TGCAGCGTTCGGGGGGTCGGGGGCGCGACTGAAGCTTTCTTT | CSVRGVGGATEAFF